This entry lists 16 T cell receptor beta chains sequenced from one sample in a study of T cell responses to AZD1222 COVID-19 vaccine. The method was immunoSEQ multiplex PCR; TCRdb's version includes in-frame clones alone and lacks a portion of them. Of over 85,000 clones in the sample, more than 80% were seen once. Sequencing used peripheral blood, obtained on day 0 of AZD1222 vaccination. All receptors come from an adult in good health.

The chain uses TRBV28 and TRBJ1-2; D not resolved. CDR1 and CDR2 from the germline V gene are MDHEN and SYDVKM. The CDR3 contains 17 residues. The V and J ends lost 4 bases and 3 bases respectively, with 21 bases between them. CDR3 in amino acids: CASSYPAWGKIDYGYTF. CDR3 sequence (DNA): TGTGCCAGCAGTTATCCGGCCTGGGGAAAGATCGACTATGGCTACACCTTC.

The chain links TRBV7-8 to TRBJ1-3; D is unresolved. Germline values: CDR1 SGHVS, CDR2 FQNEAQ. The CDR3 contains 15 residues. V was trimmed by 1 base and J by 0 bases, leaving 7 bases between them. The CDR3 DNA is TGTGCCAGCAGCTTAGACGAGGTCTCTGGAAACACCATATATTTT. It translates to CASSLDEVSGNTIYF.

This chain links TRBV19 with TRBJ1-2, with TRBD1 identical over 7 bases. The CDR3 spans 15 residues. Germline V gene data show CDR1 as LNHDA and CDR2 as SQIVND (reference sequence). V shed 0 bases, J shed 4 bases, and the junction held 5 bases outside the gene matches. CDR3 nucleotides: TGTGCCAGTAGTATAGACAGGGGGGCGTTCTATGGCTACACCTTC. Residues: CASSIDRGAFYGYTF.

The chain links TRBV27 to TRBJ1-2; TRBD1 matches at 8 bases. The germline V gene encodes CDR1 MNHEY and CDR2 SMNVEV (reference sequence). With 5 bases clipped from V and 7 bases from J, the junction kept 12 bases outside the gene matches. CDR3 length: 15 amino acids. The CDR3 here is CASSKFDRGAGGYTF. The CDR3 coding sequence is TGTGCCAGCAGTAAGTTCGACAGGGGCGCGGGTGGCTACACCTTC.

This rearrangement joins TRBV6-1 to TRBJ2-3, with D possibly being TRBD2 (5 bases). This CDR3 comprises 14 residues. Germline CDR1 MNHNS, CDR2 SASEGT. The V gene lost 2 bases and the J gene lost 4 bases, with 10 bases spanning the gap. The CDR3 DNA follows: TGTGCCAGCAGTGAATCAGTAGCGTCAGATACGCAGTATTTT. It is translated as CASSESVASDTQYF.

The V gene is TRBV19, the J gene TRBJ1-6; possible D gene TRBD1, 6 bases. V lost 3 bases and J lost 7, with 10 bases in between. Germline lookup yields CDR1 LNHDA and CDR2 SQIVND (reference sequence). The CDR3 is made up of 14 amino acids. CDR3 region: CASSILQGNSPLHF. CDR3 DNA: TGTGCCAGTAGTATTCTACAGGGAAATTCACCCCTCCACTTT.

The table lists this clone with a count of one. The V call is TRBV28, the J call TRBJ2-1; tentatively, D is TRBD1 or TRBD2 (5 bases each). The CDR3 totals 14 residues. The germline CDR1 and CDR2 sequences are MDHEN and SYDVKM. V lost 3 bases to trimming and J lost 6 bases, with 12 bases between them. CDR3 nucleotides: TGTGCCAGCAGTTTGGGGGTAAGGGGCAATGAGCAGTTCTTC. Protein product: CASSLGVRGNEQFF.

CDR3 sequence reads: CASSSLAGGDNEQFF. Here the CDR3 DNA reads TGCGCCAGCAGTAGTCTAGCGGGAGGGGACAATGAGCAGTTCTTC. The chain employs TRBV5-1 and TRBJ2-1; 12 bases map to TRBD2. Germline CDR1 SGHRS, CDR2 YFSETQ. The CDR3 runs 15 residues. Trimming took 5 bases from V and 5 from J; bases not matched to a gene: 5.

CDR3 DNA sequence: TGTGCCAGCAGCCTTCGCCCAATTGGAGCTTTAGATACGCAGTATTTT. The encoded protein is CASSLRPIGALDTQYF. This sequence joins TRBV5-6 and TRBJ2-3; D ambiguous. The ends were cut back, 4 bases at V and 5 bases at J, with 20 bases in the middle. CDR1 and CDR2 from the germline V gene are SGHDT and YYEEEE. The length of the CDR3 is 16 residues.

The rearrangement joins TRBV6-4 to TRBJ2-3, with 10 bases fitting TRBD2. Germline-derived CDR1 and CDR2 are MRHNA and SNTAGT. J lost 4 bases, V lost 3 bases, and 4 bases had no gene match. The CDR3 sequence is 15 residues long. The CDR3 loop reads CASSERSGGADTQYF. The CDR3 DNA is TGTGCCAGCAGTGAAAGGAGCGGGGGGGCAGATACGCAGTATTTT.

The chain links TRBV5-1 to TRBJ2-5, with 13 bases lining up with TRBD2. The CDR3 is 18 amino acids. Unmatched junction bases numbered 9, after V lost 4 bases and J lost 0 bases. CDR1 is SGHRS and CDR2 is YFSETQ in the germline V gene. The DNA of the CDR3 is TGCGCCAGCAGCCCCGGACTAGCGGGGGACCCGTACCAAGAGACCCAGTACTTC. It codes for CASSPGLAGDPYQETQYF. The variable domain in full, completed from reference TRBV5-1 and TRBJ2-5, reads KAGVTQTPRYLIKTRGQQVTLSCSPISGHRSVSWYQQTPGQGLQFLFEYFSETQRNKGNFPGRFSGRQFSNSRSEMNVSTLELGDSALYLCASSPGLAGDPYQETQYFGPGTRLLVL.

The chain carries TRBV11-2 and TRBJ1-3; 7 positions agree with TRBD1. V dropped 5 bases and J dropped 15; count of bases not matched to a gene: 19. Germline V lookup: CDR1 SGHAT, CDR2 FQNNGV. This CDR3 has 15 amino acids. CDR3 amino acids: CASSSRAGSGNRGYF. The CDR3 coding sequence is TGTGCCAGCAGCAGCAGAGCAGGATCTGGAAACAGGGGATATTTT.

V gene TRBV7-2 combines with J gene TRBJ2-2; the D gene is possibly TRBD1 (5 bases). Trimming took off 7 bases at V and 9 bases at J, with 15 bases between the two ends. Germline assignment: CDR1 SGHTA and CDR2 FQGNSA. The CDR3 has 13 residues. This chain's CDR3 is CASTNPHRRELFF. The CDR3, as DNA: TGTGCCAGCACCAACCCCCACAGGAGGGAGCTGTTTTTT.

This rearrangement joins TRBV30 to TRBJ2-3; maybe TRBD2 (6 bases). The CDR3 sequence is 16 residues long. V lost 4 bases and J lost 1, with 18 bases in between. The germline CDR1 and CDR2 sequences are GTSNPN and SVGIG (reference sequence). CDR3: CAWNLGDSRGTDTQYF. In nucleotides, the CDR3 is TGTGCCTGGAACCTAGGGGACTCCCGAGGCACAGATACGCAGTATTTT.

The rearrangement joins TRBV5-1 to TRBJ2-1; D ambiguous. This CDR3 has 15 amino acids. CDR1 is SGHRS, CDR2 YFSETQ, per germline. Trimming pared 3 bases from V and 5 bases from J, leaving 15 bases between. CDR3 sequence reads: CASSWPLGTNNEQFF. CDR3 coding DNA: TGCGCCAGCAGCTGGCCCCTCGGAACGAACAATGAGCAGTTCTTC.

The J gene is TRBJ2-2, the V gene TRBV7-6, with 7 nucleotides matching TRBD1. V shed 2 bases, J shed 5 bases, and the junction held 5 bases outside the gene matches. Germline V gene lookup returns CDR1 SGHVS and CDR2 FNYEAQ. The length of the CDR3 is 15 residues. CDR3 protein: CASSLTTGKTGELFF. CDR3 coding DNA: TGTGCCAGCAGCTTAACGACAGGGAAAACCGGGGAGCTGTTTTTT. Combining the CDR3 with reference TRBV7-6 and TRBJ2-2 gives the whole variable domain GAGVSQSPRYKVTKRGQDVALRCDPISGHVSLYWYRQALGQGPEFLTYFNYEAQQDKSGLPNDRFSAERPEGSISTLTIQRTEQRDSAMYRCASSLTTGKTGELFFGEGSRLTVL.